This T cell receptor (beta chain) was sequenced for a study of blood T cell repertoires in COVID-19. There are 17 residues in the CDR3. Germline trimming cut 4 bases from V and 6 bases from J; bases unmatched to any gene: 11. Germline-derived CDR1 and CDR2 are MDHEN and SYDVKM. Profiling relied on immunoSEQ multiplex PCR, and the TCRdb table lists in-frame clones only, not all of them. The sample yields 150,000 or so clones, roughly 80% seen once. The TCR comes from a man between 50 and 59 years old who had recovered from COVID-19. The chain uses TRBV28 and TRBJ1-5; 11 bases are a match to TRBD1. Sequencing used PBMCs or T cells enriched from blood (not recorded which). The CDR3 is CASSSGGQGVYGQPQHF. DNA of the CDR3: TGTGCCAGCAGTTCAGGGGGACAGGGGGTGTACGGTCAGCCCCAGCATTTT.